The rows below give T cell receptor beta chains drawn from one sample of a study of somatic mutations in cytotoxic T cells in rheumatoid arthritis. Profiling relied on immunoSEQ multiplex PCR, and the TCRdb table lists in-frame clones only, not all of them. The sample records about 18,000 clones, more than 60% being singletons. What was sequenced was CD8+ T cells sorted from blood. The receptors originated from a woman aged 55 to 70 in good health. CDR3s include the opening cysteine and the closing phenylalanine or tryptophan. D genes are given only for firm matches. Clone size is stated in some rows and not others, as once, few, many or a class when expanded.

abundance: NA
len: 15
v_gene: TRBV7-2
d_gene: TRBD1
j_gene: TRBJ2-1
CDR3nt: TGTGCCAGCAGCTTAATCAGGGGGCCCTACAATGAGCAGTTCTTC
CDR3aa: CASSLIRGPYNEQFF

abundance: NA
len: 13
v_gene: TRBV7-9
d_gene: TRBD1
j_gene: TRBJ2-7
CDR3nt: TGTGCCAGCAGCTTTCCGGACAGGGACGAGCAGTACTTC
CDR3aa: CASSFPDRDEQYF

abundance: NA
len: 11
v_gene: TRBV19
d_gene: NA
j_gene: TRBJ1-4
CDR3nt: TGTGCCATAAGACAGGAGGAAAAACTGTTTTTT
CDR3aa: CAIRQEEKLFF

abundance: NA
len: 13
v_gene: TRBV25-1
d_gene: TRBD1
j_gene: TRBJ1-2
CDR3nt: TGTGCCAGCAGATCGGGAGGGGGCGGTGGCTACACCTTC
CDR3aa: CASRSGGGGGYTF

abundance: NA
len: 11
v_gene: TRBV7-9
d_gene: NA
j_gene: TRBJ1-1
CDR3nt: TGTGCCAGCAGCTTAGGGACTGAAGCTTTCTTT
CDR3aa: CASSLGTEAFF

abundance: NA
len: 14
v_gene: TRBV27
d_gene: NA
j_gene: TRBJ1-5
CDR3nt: TGTGCCAGCAGTCCGTGGCAGGGGAATCAGCCCCAGCATTTT
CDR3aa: CASSPWQGNQPQHF

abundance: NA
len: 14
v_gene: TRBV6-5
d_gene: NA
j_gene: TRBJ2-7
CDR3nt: TGTGCCAGCAGTTACGACAGGAGACCCTACGAGCAGTACTTC
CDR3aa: CASSYDRRPYEQYF

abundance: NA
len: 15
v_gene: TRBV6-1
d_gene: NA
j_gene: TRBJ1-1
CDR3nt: TGTGCCAGCACTCAAAGGTCAACAGCAACTTCTGAAGCTTTCTTT
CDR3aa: CASTQRSTATSEAFF

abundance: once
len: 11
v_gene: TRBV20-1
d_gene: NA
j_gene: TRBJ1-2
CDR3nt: TGCAGTGCTAGTGGCAGGGGTGGCTACACCTTC
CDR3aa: CSASGRGGYTF

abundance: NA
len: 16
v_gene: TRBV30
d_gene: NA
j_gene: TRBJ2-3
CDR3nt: TGTGCCTGGAGTGTACGAGGGTCACGGAGCACAGATACGCAGTATTTT
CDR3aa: CAWSVRGSRSTDTQYF

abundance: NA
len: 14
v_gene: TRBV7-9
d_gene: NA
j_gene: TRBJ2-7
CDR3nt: TGTGCCAGCAGCTCGGACAGTTCCTCCTACGAGCAGTACTTC
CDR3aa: CASSSDSSSYEQYF

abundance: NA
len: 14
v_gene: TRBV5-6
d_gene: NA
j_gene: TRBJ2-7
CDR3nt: TGTGCCAGCAGCTTGACAGTGCCCTCCTACGAGCAGTACTTC
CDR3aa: CASSLTVPSYEQYF

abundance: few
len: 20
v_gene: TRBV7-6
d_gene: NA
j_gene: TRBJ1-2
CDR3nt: TGTGCCAGCAGCTTATTATCCGGGACACCCTATGGGACCCGGGACTATGGCTACACCTTC
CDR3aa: CASSLLSGTPYGTRDYGYTF

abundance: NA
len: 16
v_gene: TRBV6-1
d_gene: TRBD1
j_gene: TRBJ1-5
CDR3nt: TGTGCCAGCAGTGAAAATCCGGGACAGGGCGATCAGCCCCAGCATTTT
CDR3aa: CASSENPGQGDQPQHF

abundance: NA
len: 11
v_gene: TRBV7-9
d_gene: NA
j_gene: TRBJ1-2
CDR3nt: TGTGCCAGCGATGGTGGCAATGGCTACACCTTC
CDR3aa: CASDGGNGYTF

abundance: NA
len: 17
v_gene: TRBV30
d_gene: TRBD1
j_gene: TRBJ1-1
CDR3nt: TGTGCCTGGAGTGCCGGGACAGGCCCCCTATACACTGGTGAAGCTTTCTTT
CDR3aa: CAWSAGTGPLYTGEAFF

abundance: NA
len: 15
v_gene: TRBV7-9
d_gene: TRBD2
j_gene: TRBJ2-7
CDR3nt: TGTGCCAGCAGCTTATCACTAGCGGAGGCCTACGAGCAGTACTTC
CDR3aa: CASSLSLAEAYEQYF

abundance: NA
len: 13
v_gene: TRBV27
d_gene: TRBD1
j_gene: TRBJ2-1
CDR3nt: TGTGCCAGCAGGCCGGGACAGCTAATTGAGCAGTTCTTC
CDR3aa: CASRPGQLIEQFF

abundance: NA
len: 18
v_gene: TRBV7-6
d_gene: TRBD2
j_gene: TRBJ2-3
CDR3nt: TGTGCCAGCAGCCGATTTGGGGCTAGCGGGAGCCGGCCGGCTACGCAGTATTTT
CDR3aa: CASSRFGASGSRPATQYF

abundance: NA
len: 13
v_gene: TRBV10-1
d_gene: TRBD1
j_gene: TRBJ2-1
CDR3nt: TGCGCCAGCAGTGAGACAGGGACAGCTGAGCAGTTCTTC
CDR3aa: CASSETGTAEQFF

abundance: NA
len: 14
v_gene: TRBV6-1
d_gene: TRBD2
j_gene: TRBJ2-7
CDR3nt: TGTGCCAGCAGTGAGACTAGCGGGAAACGCGAGCAGTACTTC
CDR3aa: CASSETSGKREQYF

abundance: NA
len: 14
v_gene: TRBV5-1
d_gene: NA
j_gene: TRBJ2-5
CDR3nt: TGCGCCAGCAGCTTGGCCCTGACCCAAGAGACCCAGTACTTC
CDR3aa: CASSLALTQETQYF

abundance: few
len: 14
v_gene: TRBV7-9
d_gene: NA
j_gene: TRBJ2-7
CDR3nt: TGTGCCAGCAGCCTAACAGGGAGGGGCTACGAGCAGTACTTC
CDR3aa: CASSLTGRGYEQYF

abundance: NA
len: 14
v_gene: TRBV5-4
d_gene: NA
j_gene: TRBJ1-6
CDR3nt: TGTGCCAGCAGGAATAACGTCGGGGATTCACCCCTCCACTTT
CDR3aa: CASRNNVGDSPLHF

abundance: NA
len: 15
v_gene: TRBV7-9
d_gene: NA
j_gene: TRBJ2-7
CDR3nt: TGTGCCAGCAGCTCCCGTCACGGCAGCCCCTACGAGCAGTACTTC
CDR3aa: CASSSRHGSPYEQYF

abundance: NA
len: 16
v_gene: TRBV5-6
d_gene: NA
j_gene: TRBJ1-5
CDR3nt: TGTGCCAGCAGCTTGGGGGGGGAGGACTTTTATCAGCCCCAGCATTTT
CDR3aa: CASSLGGEDFYQPQHF

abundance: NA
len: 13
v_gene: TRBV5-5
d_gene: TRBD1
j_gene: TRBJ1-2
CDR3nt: TGTGCCAGCAGCCGGGACAGTAACTATGGCTACACCTTC
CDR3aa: CASSRDSNYGYTF

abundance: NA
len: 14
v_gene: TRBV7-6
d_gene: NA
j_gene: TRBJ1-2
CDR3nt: TGTGCCAGCAGCTCATCGGCGGGGAACTATGGCTACACCTTC
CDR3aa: CASSSSAGNYGYTF

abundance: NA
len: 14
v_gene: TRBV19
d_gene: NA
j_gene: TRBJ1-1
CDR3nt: TGTGCCAGTAGTACCAGGGGAATAAACACTGAAGCTTTCTTT
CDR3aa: CASSTRGINTEAFF

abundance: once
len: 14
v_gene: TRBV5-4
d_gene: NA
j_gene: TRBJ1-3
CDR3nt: TGTGCCAGCAGCTCGAGGGGGTCTGGAAACACCATATATTTT
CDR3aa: CASSSRGSGNTIYF

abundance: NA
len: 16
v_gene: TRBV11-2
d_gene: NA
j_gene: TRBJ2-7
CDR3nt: TGTGCCAGCAGCCGAGACAGGACCCCGAGCTCCTACGAGCAGTACTTC
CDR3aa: CASSRDRTPSSYEQYF

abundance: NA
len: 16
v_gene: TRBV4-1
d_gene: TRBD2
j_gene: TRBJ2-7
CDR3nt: TGCGCCAGCAGCCATACTCTAGCGGGAGGATCCTACGAGCAGTACTTC
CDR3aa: CASSHTLAGGSYEQYF

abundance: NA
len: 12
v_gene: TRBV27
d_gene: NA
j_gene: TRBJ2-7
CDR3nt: TGTGCCAGCAGTCTGCCAGGGCGGGAGCAGTACTTC
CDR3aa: CASSLPGREQYF

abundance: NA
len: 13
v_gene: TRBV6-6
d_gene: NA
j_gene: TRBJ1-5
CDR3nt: TGTGCCAGCAGTTACTCCTTCAATCAGCCCCAGCATTTT
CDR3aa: CASSYSFNQPQHF

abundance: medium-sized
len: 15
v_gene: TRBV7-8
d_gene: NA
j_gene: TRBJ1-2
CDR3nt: TGTGCCAGCAGCCGACTCTTACAGGGTGACTATGGCTACACCTTC
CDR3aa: CASSRLLQGDYGYTF

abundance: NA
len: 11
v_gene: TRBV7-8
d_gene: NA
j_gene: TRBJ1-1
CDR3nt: TGTGCCAGCAGCATGGCGATGGAGGCTTTCTTT
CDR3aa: CASSMAMEAFF

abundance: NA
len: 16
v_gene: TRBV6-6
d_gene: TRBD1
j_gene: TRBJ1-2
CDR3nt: TGTGCCAGCAGTCCCCTGGCCCTACAGGGGGCGAATGGCTACACCTTC
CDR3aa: CASSPLALQGANGYTF

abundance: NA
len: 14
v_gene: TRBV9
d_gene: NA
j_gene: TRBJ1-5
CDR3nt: TGTGCCAGCAGCGTAGATGCCGGCAATCAGCCCCAGCATTTT
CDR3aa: CASSVDAGNQPQHF

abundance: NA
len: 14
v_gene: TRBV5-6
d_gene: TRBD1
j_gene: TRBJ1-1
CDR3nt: TGTGCCAGCAGCTCATGGACAGGGAACACTGAAGCTTTCTTT
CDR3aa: CASSSWTGNTEAFF

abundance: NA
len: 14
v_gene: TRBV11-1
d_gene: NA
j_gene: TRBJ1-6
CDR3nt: TGTGCCAGCAGCCTGCCACAGGAAGGCTCACCCCTCCACTTT
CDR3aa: CASSLPQEGSPLHF

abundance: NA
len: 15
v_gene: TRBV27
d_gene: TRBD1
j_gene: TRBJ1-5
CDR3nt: TGTGCCAGCAGTCCGACAGGGGAAGTAGGTCAGCCCCAGCATTTT
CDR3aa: CASSPTGEVGQPQHF

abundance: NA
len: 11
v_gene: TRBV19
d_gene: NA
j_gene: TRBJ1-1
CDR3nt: TGTGCCAGTAGTCTAAACACTGAAGCTTTCTTT
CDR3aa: CASSLNTEAFF

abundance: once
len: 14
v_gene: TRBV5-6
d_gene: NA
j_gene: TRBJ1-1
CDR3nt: TGTGCCAGCAGCCCGGAGGATGAGAACACTGAAGCTTTCTTT
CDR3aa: CASSPEDENTEAFF

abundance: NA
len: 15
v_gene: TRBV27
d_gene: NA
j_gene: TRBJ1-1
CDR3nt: TGTGCCAGCAGTTTATCCCAGGGATCGAACACTGAAGCTTTCTTT
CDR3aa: CASSLSQGSNTEAFF

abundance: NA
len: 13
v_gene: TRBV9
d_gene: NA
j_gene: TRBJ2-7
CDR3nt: TGTGCCAGTGGGGGCAGAGATTCCTACGAGCAGTACTTC
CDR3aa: CASGGRDSYEQYF

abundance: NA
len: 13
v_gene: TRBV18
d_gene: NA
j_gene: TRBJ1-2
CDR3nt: TGTGCCAGCTCAGCCAGTAGAGGGGATGGCTACACCTTC
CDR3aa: CASSASRGDGYTF

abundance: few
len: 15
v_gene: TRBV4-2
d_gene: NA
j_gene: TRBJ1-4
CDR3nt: TGTGCCAGCAGCCAAGGGCGCGGGGAAGGAGAAAAACTGTTTTTT
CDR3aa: CASSQGRGEGEKLFF

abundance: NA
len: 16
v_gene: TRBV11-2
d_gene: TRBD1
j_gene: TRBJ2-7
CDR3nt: TGTGCCAGCAGCCCAGAAGGGGGACAGGCTTCCTACGAGCAGTACTTC
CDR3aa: CASSPEGGQASYEQYF

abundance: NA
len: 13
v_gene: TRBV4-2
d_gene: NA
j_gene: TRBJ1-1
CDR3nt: TGTGCCAGCAGCCAAGATGTCAGCACTGAAGCTTTCTTT
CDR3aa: CASSQDVSTEAFF

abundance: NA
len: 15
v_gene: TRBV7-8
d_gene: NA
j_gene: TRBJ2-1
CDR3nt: TGTGCCAGCAGCCCCCGTGTAGGGTGGAGCAATGAGCAGTTCTTC
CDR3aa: CASSPRVGWSNEQFF

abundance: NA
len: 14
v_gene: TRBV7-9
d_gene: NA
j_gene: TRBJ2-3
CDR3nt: TGTGCCAGCAGCGGGATTCTTAGAGCAGATACGCAGTATTTT
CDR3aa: CASSGILRADTQYF

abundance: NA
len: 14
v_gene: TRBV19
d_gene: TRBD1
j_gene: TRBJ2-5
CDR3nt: TGTGCCAGTAGTGTAGGACAGGGGGCAGAGACCCAGTACTTC
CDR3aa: CASSVGQGAETQYF